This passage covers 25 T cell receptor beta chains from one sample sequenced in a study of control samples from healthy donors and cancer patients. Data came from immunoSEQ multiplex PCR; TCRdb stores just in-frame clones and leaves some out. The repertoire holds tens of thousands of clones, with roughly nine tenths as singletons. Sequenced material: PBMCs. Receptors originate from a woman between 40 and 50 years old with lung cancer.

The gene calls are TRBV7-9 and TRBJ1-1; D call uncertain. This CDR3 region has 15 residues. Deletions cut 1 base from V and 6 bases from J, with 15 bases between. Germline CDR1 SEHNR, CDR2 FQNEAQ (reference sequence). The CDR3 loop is CASSLEGQTSSEAFF. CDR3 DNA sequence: TGTGCCAGCAGCTTAGAGGGCCAGACCTCCTCTGAAGCTTTCTTT.

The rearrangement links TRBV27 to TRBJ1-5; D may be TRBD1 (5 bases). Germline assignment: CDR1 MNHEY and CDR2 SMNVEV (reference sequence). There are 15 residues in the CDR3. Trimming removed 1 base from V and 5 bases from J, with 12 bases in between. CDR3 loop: CASSLWAGKDQPQHF. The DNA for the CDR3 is TGTGCCAGCAGTTTATGGGCAGGGAAGGATCAGCCCCAGCATTTT.

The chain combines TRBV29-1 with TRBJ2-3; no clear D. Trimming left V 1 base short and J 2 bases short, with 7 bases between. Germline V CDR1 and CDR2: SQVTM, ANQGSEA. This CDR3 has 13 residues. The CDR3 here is CSVEGRITDTQYF. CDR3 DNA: TGCAGCGTTGAAGGACGGATCACAGATACGCAGTATTTT.

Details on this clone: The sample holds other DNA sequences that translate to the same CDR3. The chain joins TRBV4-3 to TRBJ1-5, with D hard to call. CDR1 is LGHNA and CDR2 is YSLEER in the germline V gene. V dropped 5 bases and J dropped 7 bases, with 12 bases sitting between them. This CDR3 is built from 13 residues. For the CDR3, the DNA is TGCGCCAGCAGCTTTGGTGTGGGGCAGCCCCAGCATTTT. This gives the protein CASSFGVGQPQHF.

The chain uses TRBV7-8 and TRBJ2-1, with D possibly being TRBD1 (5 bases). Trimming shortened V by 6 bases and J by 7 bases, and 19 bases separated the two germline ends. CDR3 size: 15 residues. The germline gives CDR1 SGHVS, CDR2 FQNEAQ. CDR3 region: CASRLNPFRENEQFF. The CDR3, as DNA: TGTGCCAGCAGACTTAACCCGTTCAGGGAAAATGAGCAGTTCTTC.

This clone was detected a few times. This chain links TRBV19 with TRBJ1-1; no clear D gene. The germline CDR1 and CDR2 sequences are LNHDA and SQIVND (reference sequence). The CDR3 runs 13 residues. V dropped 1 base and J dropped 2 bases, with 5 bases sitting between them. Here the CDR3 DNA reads TGTGCCAGTAGTATAGCACGTAACACTGAAGCTTTCTTT. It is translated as CASSIARNTEAFF.

CDR3 protein: CASSLAGVETQYF. CDR3 DNA sequence: TGTGCCAGCAGCCTCGCGGGGGTTGAGACCCAGTACTTC. J is TRBJ2-5 and V is TRBV7-3, with TRBD2 identical over 7 bases. V shed 5 bases, J shed 5 bases, and the junction held 5 bases outside the gene matches. Germline V lookup: CDR1 SGHTA, CDR2 FQGTGA. This CDR3 has 13 amino acids.

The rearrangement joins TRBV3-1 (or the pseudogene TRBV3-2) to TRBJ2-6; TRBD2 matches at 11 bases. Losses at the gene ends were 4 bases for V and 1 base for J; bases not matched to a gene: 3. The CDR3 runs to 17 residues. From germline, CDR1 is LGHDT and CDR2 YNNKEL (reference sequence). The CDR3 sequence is CASSLAGGMSGANVLTF. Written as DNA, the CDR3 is TGTGCCAGCAGCCTAGCGGGGGGGATGTCTGGGGCCAACGTCCTGACTTTC.

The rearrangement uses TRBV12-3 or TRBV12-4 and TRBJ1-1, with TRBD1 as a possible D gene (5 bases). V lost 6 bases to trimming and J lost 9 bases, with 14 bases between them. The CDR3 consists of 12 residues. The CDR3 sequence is CASRHLGAQAFF. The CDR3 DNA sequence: TGTGCCAGCAGACACCTCGGGGCCCAAGCTTTCTTT.

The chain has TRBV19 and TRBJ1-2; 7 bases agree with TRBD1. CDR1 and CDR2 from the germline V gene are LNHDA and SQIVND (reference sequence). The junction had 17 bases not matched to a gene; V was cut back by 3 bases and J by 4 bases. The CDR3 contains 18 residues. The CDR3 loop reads CASSMRFQNRGLSYGYTF. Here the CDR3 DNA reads TGTGCCAGTAGTATGCGATTTCAGAACAGGGGCCTAAGCTATGGCTACACCTTC.

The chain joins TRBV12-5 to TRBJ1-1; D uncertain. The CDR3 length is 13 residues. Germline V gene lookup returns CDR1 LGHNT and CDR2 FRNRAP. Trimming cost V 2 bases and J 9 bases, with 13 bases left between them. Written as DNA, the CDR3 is TGTGCTAGTGGTTTGCTCTCAGGTTGGCAAGCTTTCTTT. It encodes CASGLLSGWQAFF. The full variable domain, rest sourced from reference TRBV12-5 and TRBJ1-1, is DARVTQTPRHKVTEMGQEVTMRCQPILGHNTVFWYRQTMMQGLELLAYFRNRAPLDDSGMPKDRFSAEMPDATLATLKIQPSEPRDSAVYFCASGLLSGWQAFFGQGTRLTVV.

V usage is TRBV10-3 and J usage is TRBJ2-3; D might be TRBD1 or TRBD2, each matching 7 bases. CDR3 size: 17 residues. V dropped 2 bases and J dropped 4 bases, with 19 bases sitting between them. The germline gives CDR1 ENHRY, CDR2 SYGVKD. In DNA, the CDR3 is TGTGCCATCAGTGAGCCCAGGGGGGAACGGGGGGCAGATACGCAGTATTTT. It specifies CAISEPRGERGADTQYF.

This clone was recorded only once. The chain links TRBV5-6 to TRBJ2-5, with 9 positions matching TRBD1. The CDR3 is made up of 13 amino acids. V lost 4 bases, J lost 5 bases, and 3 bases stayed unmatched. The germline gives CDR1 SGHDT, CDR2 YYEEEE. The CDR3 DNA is TGTGCCAGCAGCCCGGGACAGGGTGAGACCCAGTACTTC. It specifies CASSPGQGETQYF.

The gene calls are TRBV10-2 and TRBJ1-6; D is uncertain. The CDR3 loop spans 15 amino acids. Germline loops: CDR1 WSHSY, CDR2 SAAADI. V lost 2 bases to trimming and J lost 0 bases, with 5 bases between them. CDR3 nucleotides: TGCGCCAGCAGTGAGAGCAGCTCCTATAATTCACCCCTCCACTTT. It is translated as CASSESSSYNSPLHF.

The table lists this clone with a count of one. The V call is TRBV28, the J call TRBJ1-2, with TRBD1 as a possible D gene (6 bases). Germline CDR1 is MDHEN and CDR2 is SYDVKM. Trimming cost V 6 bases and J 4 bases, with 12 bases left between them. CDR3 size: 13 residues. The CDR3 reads CASRDSYTYGYTF. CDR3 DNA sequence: TGTGCCAGCAGGGACAGTTATACCTATGGCTACACCTTC.

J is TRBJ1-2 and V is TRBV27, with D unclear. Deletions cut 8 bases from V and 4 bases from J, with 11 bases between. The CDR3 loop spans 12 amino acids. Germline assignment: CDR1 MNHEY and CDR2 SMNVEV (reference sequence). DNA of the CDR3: TGTGCCAGCTCGTCCCCTTCCTATGGCTACACCTTC. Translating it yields CASSSPSYGYTF.

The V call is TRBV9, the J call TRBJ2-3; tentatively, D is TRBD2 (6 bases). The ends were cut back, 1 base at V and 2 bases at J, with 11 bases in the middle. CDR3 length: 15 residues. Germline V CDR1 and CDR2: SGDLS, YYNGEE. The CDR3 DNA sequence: TGTGCCAGCAGCGTAAGGCTAGCGTTCACAGATACGCAGTATTTT. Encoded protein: CASSVRLAFTDTQYF.

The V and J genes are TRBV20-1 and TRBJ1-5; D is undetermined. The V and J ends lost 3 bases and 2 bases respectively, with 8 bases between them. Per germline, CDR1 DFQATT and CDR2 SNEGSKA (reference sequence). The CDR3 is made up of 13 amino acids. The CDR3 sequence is CSASTLGNQPQHF. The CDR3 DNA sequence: TGCAGTGCTAGTACACTGGGCAATCAGCCCCAGCATTTT.

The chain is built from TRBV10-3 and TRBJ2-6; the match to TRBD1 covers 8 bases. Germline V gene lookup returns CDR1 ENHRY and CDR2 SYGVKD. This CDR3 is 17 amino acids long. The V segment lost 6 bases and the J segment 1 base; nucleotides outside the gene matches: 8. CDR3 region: CAIRVAGGLSGANVLTF. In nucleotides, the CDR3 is TGTGCCATCAGGGTTGCAGGGGGCCTTTCTGGGGCCAACGTCCTGACTTTC.

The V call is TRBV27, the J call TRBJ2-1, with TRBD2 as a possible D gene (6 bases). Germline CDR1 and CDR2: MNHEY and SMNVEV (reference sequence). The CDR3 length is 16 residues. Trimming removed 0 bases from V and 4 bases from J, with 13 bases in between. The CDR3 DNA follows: TGTGCCAGCAGTTTATCTGGAGGGAAAACTTACAATGAGCAGTTCTTC. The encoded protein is CASSLSGGKTYNEQFF.

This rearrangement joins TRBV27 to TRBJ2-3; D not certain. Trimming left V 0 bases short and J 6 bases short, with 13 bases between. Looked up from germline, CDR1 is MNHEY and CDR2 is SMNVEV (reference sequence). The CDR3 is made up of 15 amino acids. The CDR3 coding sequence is TGTGCCAGCAGTTTATCCACTTCACCTTCCGATACGCAGTATTTT. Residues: CASSLSTSPSDTQYF.

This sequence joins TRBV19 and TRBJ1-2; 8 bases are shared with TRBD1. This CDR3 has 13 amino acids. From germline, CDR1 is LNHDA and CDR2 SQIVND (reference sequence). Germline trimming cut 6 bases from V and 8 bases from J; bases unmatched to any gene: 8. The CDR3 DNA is TGTGCCAGTAGCCCAACGGGACAGGCCGGCTACACCTTC. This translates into CASSPTGQAGYTF.

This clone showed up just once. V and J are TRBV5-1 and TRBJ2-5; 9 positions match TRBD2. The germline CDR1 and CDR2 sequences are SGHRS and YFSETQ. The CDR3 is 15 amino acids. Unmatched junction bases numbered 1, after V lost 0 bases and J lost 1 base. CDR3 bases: TGCGCCAGCAGCTTGGGGCGGGGGGGCCAAGAGACCCAGTACTTC. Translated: CASSLGRGGQETQYF.

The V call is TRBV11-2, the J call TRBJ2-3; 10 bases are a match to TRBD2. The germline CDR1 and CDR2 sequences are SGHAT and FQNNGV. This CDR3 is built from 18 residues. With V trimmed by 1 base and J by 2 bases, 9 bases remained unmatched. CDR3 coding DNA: TGTGCCAGCAGCTTAGTTTTTTCTAGCGGGGGAAACACAGATACGCAGTATTTT. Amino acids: CASSLVFSSGGNTDTQYF.

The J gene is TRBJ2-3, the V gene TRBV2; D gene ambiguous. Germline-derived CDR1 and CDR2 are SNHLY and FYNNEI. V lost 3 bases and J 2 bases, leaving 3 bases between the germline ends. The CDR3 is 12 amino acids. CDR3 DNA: TGTGCCAGCAGTGAGATCACAGATACGCAGTATTTT. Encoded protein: CASSEITDTQYF.